These T cell receptor beta chains were read from a single sample in a study of Graves' ophthalmopathy and Graves' hyperthyroidism. TCRdb used MiXCR to reprocess the multiplex PCR reads, holding one entry per CDR3 protein. The sample comprises about 410,000 distinct CDR3 sequences, about 16% of which are singletons, and around 1.6% rests with the top ten. The source material was peripheral blood. The receptors here all came from a woman under 30 with Graves' ophthalmopathy. CDR3s include the opening cysteine and the closing phenylalanine or tryptophan. A D gene is named only where the DNA matches it firmly. Clone size is shown for a subset of rows, as once, few, many or a class of expanded clone.

>TRBJ1-5|.|TRBV9|many
CASSVDGLLNQPQHF
TGTGCCAGCAGCGTAGATGGGCTGCTCAATCAGCCCCAGCATTTT
>TRBJ2-5|TRBD1|TRBV29-1|.
CSGGQEETQYF
TGCAGCGGTGGACAGGAGGAGACCCAGTACTTC
>TRBJ2-7|.|TRBV12-3/TRBV12-4|few
CASSLEGGGWPYEQYF
TGTGCCAGCAGTCTCGAGGGGGGGGGGTGGCCCTACGAGCAGTACTTC
>TRBJ1-5|.|TRBV30|many
CAWSVRSAGGNQPQHF
TGTGCCTGGAGTGTACGATCAGCCGGGGGCAATCAGCCCCAGCATTTT
>TRBJ2-7|.|TRBV13|many
CASSSPQRKGLNYEQYF
TGTGCCAGCAGCTCACCCCAGAGGAAGGGACTTAACTACGAGCAGTACTTC
>TRBJ1-5|.|TRBV27|.
CASSSLQRREQPQHF
TGTGCCAGCAGCAGCCTTCAAAGGAGGGAACAGCCCCAGCATTTT
>TRBJ1-1|TRBD1|TRBV11-2|.
CASSNRDRETEAFF
TGTGCCAGCAGCAACCGGGACAGGGAGACTGAAGCTTTCTTT
>TRBJ2-5|.|TRBV7-2|many
CASRPRGWETQYF
TGTGCCAGCAGACCGCGGGGTTGGGAGACCCAGTACTTC
>TRBJ2-4|TRBD2|TRBV2|many
CASLLPGLAGGGNIQYF
TGTGCCAGCCTTCTCCCGGGACTAGCGGGGGGAGGGAACATTCAGTACTTC
>TRBJ2-7|TRBD1|TRBV6-2/TRBV6-3|many
CATLTGTYEQYF
TGTGCCACCTTGACAGGGACCTACGAGCAGTACTTC